This TCR beta chain was recorded in a study of blood T cell repertoires in COVID-19. The overall study: PBMCs, B-cell-depleted T cells, or T cells provided the cDNA or gDNA that made up the material.

Germline loops: CDR1 SGHTA, CDR2 FQGNSA. V lost 7 bases and J lost 0; bases outside the gene matches: 11. The CDR3 contains 18 residues. Sequencing used immunoSEQ multiplex PCR; TCRdb keeps in-frame clones, though not all of them. This repertoire shows a few hundred thousand clones, about 90% found once; its top ten account for approximately 2.1%. Patients of the Seattle cohort, enrolled during active infection, were followed longitudinally. The receptor was derived from an older woman with COVID-19, enrolled during active disease. Sequenced sample: peripheral blood. This chain uses TRBV7-2 with TRBJ1-6; 8 bases match TRBD1. CDR3 amino acids: CASTIQGGGFSYNSPLHF. The CDR3 coding sequence is TGTGCCAGCACCATACAGGGGGGGGGCTTCTCCTATAATTCACCCCTCCACTTT. Looking up the rest from reference TRBV7-2 and TRBJ1-6 gives the full variable domain: GAGVSQSPSNKVTEKGKDVELRCDPISGHTALYWYRQSLGQGLEFLIYFQGNSAPDKSGLPSDRFSAERTGGSVSTLTIQRTQQEDSAVYLCASTIQGGGFSYNSPLHFGNGTRLTVT.